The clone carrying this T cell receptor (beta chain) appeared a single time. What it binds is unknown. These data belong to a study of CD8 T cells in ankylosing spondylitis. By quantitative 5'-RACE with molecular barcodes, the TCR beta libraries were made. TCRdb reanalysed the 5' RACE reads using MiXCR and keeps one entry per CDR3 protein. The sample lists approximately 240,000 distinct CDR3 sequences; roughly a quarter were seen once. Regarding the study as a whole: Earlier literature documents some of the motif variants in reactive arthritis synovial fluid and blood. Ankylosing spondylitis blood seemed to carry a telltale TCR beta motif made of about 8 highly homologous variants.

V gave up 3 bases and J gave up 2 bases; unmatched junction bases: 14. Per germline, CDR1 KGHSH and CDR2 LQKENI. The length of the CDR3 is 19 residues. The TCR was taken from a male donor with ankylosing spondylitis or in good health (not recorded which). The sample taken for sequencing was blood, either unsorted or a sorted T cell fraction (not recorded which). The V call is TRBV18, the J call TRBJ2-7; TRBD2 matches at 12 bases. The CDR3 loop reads CASSPIETRTSGVPYEQYF. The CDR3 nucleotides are TGTGCCAGCTCACCGATAGAGACTCGGACTAGCGGGGTCCCCTACGAGCAGTACTTC. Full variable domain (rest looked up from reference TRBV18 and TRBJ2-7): NAGVMQNPRHLVRRRGQEARLRCSPMKGHSHVYWYRQLPEEGLKFMVYLQKENIIDESGMPKERFSAEFPKEGPSILRIQQVVRGDSAAYFCASSPIETRTSGVPYEQYFGPGTRLTVT.